A single sample is the source of the 9 T cell receptor beta chains below, sequenced in a study of radiation and T cells in renal cell carcinoma. The table came from immunoSEQ multiplex PCR; TCRdb's copy has only in-frame clones and leaves some out. The repertoire consists of about 74,000 clones, with roughly nine tenths occurring once and the leading ten covering more than 4.5%. Time point reported: blood 4 weeks post-SBRT, at nephrectomy. Treatment described: 15 Gy SBRT to primary tumor, nephrectomy 4 weeks later. Source: blood, taken from a patient whose treatment included radiotherapy and nephrectomy. These receptor sequences come from a woman aged 70-85 years with renal cell carcinoma.

This sequence joins TRBV7-9 and TRBJ2-3; D is unresolved. The length of the CDR3 is 15 residues. Germline assignment: CDR1 SEHNR and CDR2 FQNEAQ (reference sequence). V dropped 2 bases and J dropped 6 bases, with 15 bases sitting between them. CDR3 protein: CASSLFLTKEDTQYF. As DNA, the CDR3 is TGTGCCAGCAGCTTATTTCTGACAAAAGAGGATACGCAGTATTTT.

This clone was observed once. The chain links TRBV10-3 to TRBJ2-5; D may be TRBD1 (7 bases). With 3 bases removed from V and 5 bases from J, the gap between germline ends came to 13 bases. CDR1 is ENHRY, CDR2 SYGVKD, per germline. There are 14 residues in the CDR3. CDR3 in amino acids: CAISDGGGGETQYF. The CDR3 DNA reads TGTGCCATCAGTGATGGAGGGGGCGGGGAGACCCAGTACTTC.

The V and J genes are TRBV11-3 and TRBJ2-7, with D maybe TRBD2 (5 bases). V was cut by 0 bases and J by 4 bases, with 10 bases left in between. Germline lookup yields CDR1 SGHNT and CDR2 YENEEA. CDR3 length: 14 residues. The CDR3 is CASSLDGEAYEQYF. The DNA of the CDR3 is TGTGCCAGCAGCTTAGACGGGGAAGCTTACGAGCAGTACTTC.

The V gene is TRBV19, the J gene TRBJ1-1; D might be TRBD1 (6 bases). V lost 7 bases and J 1 base, leaving 13 bases between the germline ends. The CDR3 is 14 residues long. The V gene's germline CDR1 is LNHDA and CDR2 SQIVND (reference sequence). The CDR3: CASTPGTPNTEAFF. The CDR3 nucleotides read TGTGCCAGTACCCCCGGGACACCGAACACTGAAGCTTTCTTT.

This chain joins TRBV5-4 and TRBJ2-1, with D maybe TRBD2 (5 bases). The CDR3 has 12 amino acids. The germline gives CDR1 SGHNT, CDR2 YYREEE (reference sequence). The V end lost 1 base, the J end lost 12 bases, and 11 bases lay between the germline ends. As DNA, the CDR3 is TGTGCCAGCAGCTTGTCGACTAAATCGCAGTTCTTC. This codes for CASSLSTKSQFF. Together with reference TRBV5-4 and TRBJ2-1, the CDR3 gives the full variable domain: ETGVTQSPTHLIKTRGQQVTLRCSSQSGHNTVSWYQQALGQGPQFIFQYYREEENGRGNFPPRFSGLQFPNYSSELNVNALELDDSALYLCASSLSTKSQFFGPGTRLTVL.

This clone was recorded only once. This sequence joins TRBV5-5 and TRBJ2-6, with no clear D. CDR1 is SGHKS, CDR2 YYEKEE, per germline (reference sequence). The CDR3 has 13 amino acids. The V end was cut by 7 bases, the J end by 2 bases, with 7 bases between. CDR3 in DNA: TGTGCCAGCCAGGTCACTGGGGCCAACGTCCTGACTTTC. This encodes CASQVTGANVLTF.

The V gene is TRBV11-2, the J gene TRBJ1-2, with a possible D match to TRBD1 (6 bases). With 1 base removed from V and 8 bases from J, the gap between germline ends came to 14 bases. This CDR3 spans 14 amino acids. Germline CDR1 is SGHAT and CDR2 is FQNNGV. The CDR3 loop reads CASSLAGGIHGYTF. The DNA of the CDR3 is TGTGCCAGCAGCTTAGCCGGGGGCATCCACGGCTACACCTTC.

The chain carries TRBV5-1 and TRBJ2-5, with D unclear. The germline V gene encodes CDR1 SGHRS and CDR2 YFSETQ. The V end was cut by 5 bases, the J end by 11 bases, with 22 bases between. CDR3 length: 14 residues. In nucleotides, the CDR3 is TGCGCCAGCAGTTTTCAGGACCGCCGTGATGGGCAGTACTTC. Residues: CASSFQDRRDGQYF. Using reference TRBV5-1 and TRBJ2-5 for the parts outside the CDR3, the full variable domain is KAGVTQTPRYLIKTRGQQVTLSCSPISGHRSVSWYQQTPGQGLQFLFEYFSETQRNKGNFPGRFSGRQFSNSRSEMNVSTLELGDSALYLCASSFQDRRDGQYFGPGTRLLVL.

This chain uses TRBV19 with TRBJ2-7; TRBD1 matches at 11 bases. From germline, CDR1 is LNHDA and CDR2 SQIVND (reference sequence). This CDR3 spans 14 amino acids. Trimming at V came to 5 bases and at J to 3 bases, leaving 3 bases not matched to a gene. The CDR3 is CASSAGTGGYEQYF. The CDR3 region has the DNA TGTGCCAGTAGTGCTGGGACAGGGGGCTACGAGCAGTACTTC.